This entry features one T cell receptor beta chain sequence. V dropped 0 bases and J dropped 1 base, with 9 bases sitting between them. CDR1 is MNHEY, CDR2 SVGAGI, per germline. This CDR3 region has 15 residues. The data stem from a study of T cell changes during pregnancy in multiple sclerosis. This table comes from immunoSEQ multiplex PCR, and its TCRdb copy is limited to in-frame clones, with some not included. The sample lists around 33,000 clones, under 95% occurring once. This specimen was peripheral blood, taken in the third trimester of pregnancy. The receptor comes from a female donor in good health, enrolled as a control in a pregnancy study. V gene TRBV6-5 combines with J gene TRBJ1-1; D uncertain. The CDR3 spells CASSYSSPPNTEAFF. CDR3 DNA sequence: TGTGCCAGCAGTTACTCGAGTCCCCCGAACACTGAAGCTTTCTTT.